This T cell receptor (beta chain) was found in a study of vaccination and CD4 T cells after COVID-19. Cultured CD4+ T cell DNA was sequenced using the Oncomine TCR Beta short-read assay. DNA came from CD4+ T cells after culture. TCRdb independently ran MiXCR on the PCR reads; one entry per CDR3 protein. The table shows approximately 9,700 distinct CDR3 sequences, with 30% to 45% occurring only once. Concerning this clonotype itself: Its antigen is still unknown.

With V trimmed by 7 bases and J by 7 bases, 12 bases remained unmatched. Per germline, CDR1 SEHNR and CDR2 FQNEAQ (reference sequence). CDR3 length equals 16 residues. Treatment given: approximately nine-day PBMC culture with coronavirus spike peptide pools or control peptides (ViraFEST assay). CD4+ T cells that came from the unexposed donor were collected before the COVID-19 pandemic (2011-2018). This chain joins TRBV7-9 and TRBJ2-1, with 11 bases that match TRBD2. This sequence was found in a human donor in good health. Sequences were obtained from CD4+ T cells from blood, cultured in vitro. The CDR3 loop is CASTTGKIAGGNEQFF. CDR3 in DNA: TGTGCCAGCACCACCGGGAAGATAGCGGGAGGGAATGAGCAGTTCTTC. Drawing the rest from reference TRBV7-9 and TRBJ2-1, the complete variable domain is DTGVSQNPRHKITKRGQNVTFRCDPISEHNRLYWYRQTLGQGPEFLTYFQNEAQLEKSRLLSDRFSAERPKGSFSTLEIQRTEQGDSAMYLCASTTGKIAGGNEQFFGPGTRLTVL.